The clone carrying this TCR beta chain has a single count. Sequencing used immunoSEQ multiplex PCR; TCRdb keeps in-frame clones, though not all of them. Of about 120,000 clones in the sample, approximately 93% were seen once. These data come from a study of T cell changes during pregnancy in multiple sclerosis. Germline V CDR1 and CDR2: SEHNR, FQNEAQ (reference sequence). J lost 7 bases, V lost 5 bases, and 11 bases had no gene match. There are 16 residues in the CDR3. This TCR was recovered from a female donor with multiple sclerosis, enrolled in a pregnancy study. V gene TRBV7-9 combines with J gene TRBJ1-4; 9 positions match TRBD1. Here the sequenced sample was peripheral blood, taken before pregnancy. As DNA, the CDR3 is TGTGCCAGCAGCCCCGATAACAGGGGGCGTTTTGAAAAACTGTTTTTT. The encoded protein is CASSPDNRGRFEKLFF.